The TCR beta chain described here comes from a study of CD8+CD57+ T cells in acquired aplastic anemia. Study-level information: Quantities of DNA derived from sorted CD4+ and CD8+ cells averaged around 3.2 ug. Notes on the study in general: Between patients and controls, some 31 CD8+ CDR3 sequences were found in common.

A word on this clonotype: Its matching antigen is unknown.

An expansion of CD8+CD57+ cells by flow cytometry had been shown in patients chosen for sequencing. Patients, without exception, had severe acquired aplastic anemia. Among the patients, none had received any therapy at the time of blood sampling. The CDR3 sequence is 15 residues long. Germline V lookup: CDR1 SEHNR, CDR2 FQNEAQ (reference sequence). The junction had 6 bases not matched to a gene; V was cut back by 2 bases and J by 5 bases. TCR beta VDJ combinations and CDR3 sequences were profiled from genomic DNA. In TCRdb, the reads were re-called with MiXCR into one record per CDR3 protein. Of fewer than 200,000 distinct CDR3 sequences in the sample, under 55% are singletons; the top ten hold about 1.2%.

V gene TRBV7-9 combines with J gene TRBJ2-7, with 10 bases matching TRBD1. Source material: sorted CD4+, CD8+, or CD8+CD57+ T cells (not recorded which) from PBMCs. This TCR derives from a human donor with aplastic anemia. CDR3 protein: CASSLTGQGLHEQYF. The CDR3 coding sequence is TGTGCCAGCAGCTTAACGGGACAGGGGTTACACGAGCAGTACTTC.